Listed here are 32 T cell receptor beta chains from one sample, sequenced in a study of T cells in Graves' hyperthyroidism and ophthalmopathy. Amplified TCR beta CDR3 regions came from RNA transcripts. When the TCR CDR3 underwent first-round RT-PCR, the HTBI primer set was used. TCRdb re-called the multiplex PCR reads with MiXCR, one entry per CDR3 protein. The sample shows around 350,000 distinct CDR3 sequences, about 16% of them seen only once. The sequenced sample was blood. These receptors came from a woman aged 60-75 years with Graves' ophthalmopathy.

This clonotype has ten or more counts. V is TRBV28 and J is TRBJ1-2, with D perhaps matching TRBD1 (5 bases). The CDR3 has 15 residues. Germline V gene sequence: CDR1 MDHEN, CDR2 SYDVKM. V lost 5 bases and J lost 8, with 21 bases in between. The CDR3 sequence: CASSLLEGRLLGYTF. The CDR3 DNA reads as TGTGCCAGCAGTCTATTGGAGGGGCGACTTTTGGGCTACACCTTC.

This clonotype was seen many times. The gene calls are TRBV3-1 and TRBJ2-1, with D tentatively TRBD2 (6 bases). V was shortened by 1 base and J by 7 bases, with 14 bases between the two germline ends. CDR1 LGHDT and CDR2 YNNKEL come from the germline V gene (reference sequence). The CDR3 loop spans 15 amino acids. The CDR3 DNA reads TGTGCCAGCAGCCAAGCCTCGCTAGCGAGAAATGAGCAGTTCTTC. This gives the protein CASSQASLARNEQFF.

This clonotype was detected many times. The V gene is TRBV24-1, the J gene TRBJ2-1, with D possibly being TRBD2 (5 bases). Trimming stripped 3 bases from V and 0 bases from J, with 14 bases between. The CDR3 totals 17 residues. Germline V CDR1 and CDR2: KGHDR, SFDVKD. The CDR3: CATSDPQSGFSYNEQFF. The CDR3 nucleotides read TGTGCCACCAGTGATCCCCAAAGCGGATTCTCCTACAATGAGCAGTTCTTC.

Many counts were recorded for this clonotype. This chain connects TRBV6-1 to TRBJ1-2, with no clear D. CDR3 size: 16 residues. Per the germline V gene, CDR1 is MNHNS and CDR2 is SASEGT. V lost 4 bases to trimming and J lost 2 bases, with 17 bases between them. The CDR3 loop is CASSGIDTYLNYGYTF. The CDR3 region has the DNA TGTGCCAGCAGTGGAATCGACACTTACCTCAACTATGGCTACACCTTC.

The rearrangement joins TRBV24-1 to TRBJ2-1; 9 bases align to TRBD2. The CDR3 runs to 16 residues. The V gene end was trimmed by 5 bases and the J gene end by 7 bases; junction bases not matched to a gene: 11. CDR1 is KGHDR, CDR2 SFDVKD, per germline. The CDR3 region is CATSGPSTSGLNEQFF. The CDR3 DNA reads as TGTGCCACCAGTGGTCCCTCGACTAGCGGACTAAATGAGCAGTTCTTC.

V gene TRBV11-2 combines with J gene TRBJ2-7, with a weak D call TRBD2 (6 bases). The ends were cut back, 4 bases at V and 2 bases at J, with 12 bases in the middle. Looked up from germline, CDR1 is SGHAT and CDR2 is FQNNGV. This CDR3 contains 14 residues. The CDR3 DNA reads TGTGCCAGCAGCTCCGAGCGGGCCGCCTACGAGCAGTACTTC. Its protein product is CASSSERAAYEQYF. The variable domain in full, completed from reference TRBV11-2 and TRBJ2-7, reads EAGVAQSPRYKIIEKRQSVAFWCNPISGHATLYWYQQILGQGPKLLIQFQNNGVVDDSQLPKDRFSAERLKGVDSTLKIQPAKLEDSAVYLCASSSERAAYEQYFGPGTRLTVT.

The chain recombines TRBV20-1 with TRBJ2-4; 7 positions agree with TRBD1. From germline, CDR1 is DFQATT and CDR2 SNEGSKA (reference sequence). The CDR3 totals 13 residues. Unmatched junction bases numbered 5, after V lost 4 bases and J lost 5 bases. The CDR3 spells CSATGTAENIQYF. The CDR3 DNA sequence: TGCAGTGCTACCGGGACAGCGGAAAACATTCAGTACTTC.

The gene calls are TRBV4-1 and TRBJ1-6; D is uncertain. The CDR3 consists of 13 residues. Trimming stripped 4 bases from V and 11 bases from J, with 12 bases between. Germline V gene lookup returns CDR1 MGHRA and CDR2 YSYEKL. The CDR3 region is CASSLLYAAPLHF. CDR3 DNA: TGCGCCAGCAGCCTCCTTTATGCGGCACCCCTCCACTTT.

This clonotype was recorded at least ten times. The chain is built from TRBV20-1 and TRBJ2-5; TRBD2 matches at 7 bases. The CDR3 runs 12 residues. V shed 4 bases and J 4 bases; nucleotides not matched to a gene: 3. The germline V gene has CDR1 DFQATT and CDR2 SNEGSKA (reference sequence). DNA for the CDR3: TGCAGTGCTAAAGGGACTATAGAGACCCAGTACTTC. This encodes CSAKGTIETQYF.

This clonotype was counted many times. The gene calls are TRBV30 and TRBJ2-7; TRBD1 agrees at 7 bases. Germline V lookup: CDR1 GTSNPN, CDR2 SVGIG (reference sequence). V lost 2 bases to trimming and J lost 5 bases; unmatched junction nucleotides: 12. The CDR3 loop spans 15 amino acids. The CDR3 sequence: CAWSPSRSQGNEQYF. The CDR3 coding sequence is TGTGCCTGGAGTCCAAGTAGGTCACAGGGGAACGAGCAGTACTTC.

The rearrangement joins TRBV19 to TRBJ2-7, with a possible D match to TRBD1 (5 bases). Germline V gene data show CDR1 as LNHDA and CDR2 as SQIVND (reference sequence). The CDR3 contains 13 residues. V was clipped by 6 bases and J by 1 base, with 10 bases between them. The CDR3 loop is CASRQVGSYEQYF. The DNA of the CDR3 is TGTGCCAGTAGACAGGTGGGATCCTACGAGCAGTACTTC.

The rearrangement uses TRBV27 and TRBJ1-6, with D perhaps matching TRBD1 (5 bases). In germline, CDR1 is MNHEY, CDR2 SMNVEV (reference sequence). The CDR3 consists of 16 residues. Trimming removed 5 bases at V and 6 bases at J, with 17 bases between. In DNA form, the CDR3 reads TGTGCCAGCAGTGGCCCTTCTCGAGGGGCTAATTCACCCCTCCACTTT. This translates into CASSGPSRGANSPLHF.

There are a few counts of this clonotype. The chain carries TRBV6-5 and TRBJ1-1, with D unresolved. The CDR3 has 15 amino acids. V was cut by 0 bases and J by 1 base, with 9 bases left in between. Germline V gene lookup returns CDR1 MNHEY and CDR2 SVGAGI. The DNA for the CDR3 is TGTGCCAGCAGTTACTCGCCACAGCCGAACACTGAAGCTTTCTTT. Its protein is CASSYSPQPNTEAFF.

V and J are TRBV12-3 or TRBV12-4 and TRBJ1-1, with 7 bases lining up with TRBD1. J lost 4 bases, V lost 6 bases, and 8 bases had no gene match. This CDR3 comprises 14 residues. The chain's CDR3 is CASRNRGGSTEAFF. The CDR3 DNA follows: TGTGCCAGCAGAAACAGGGGTGGGAGCACTGAAGCTTTCTTT.

The genes are TRBV9 and TRBJ1-1, with a possible D match to TRBD1 (5 bases). V was cut by 0 bases and J by 1 base, with 13 bases left in between. The germline CDR1 and CDR2 sequences are SGDLS and YYNGEE. The CDR3 loop spans 16 amino acids. The CDR3 here is CASSVAPGGTNTEAFF. CDR3 sequence (DNA): TGTGCCAGCAGCGTAGCCCCGGGGGGAACGAACACTGAAGCTTTCTTT.

The sample holds many counts of this clonotype. V is TRBV11-2 and J is TRBJ2-4, with TRBD2 as a possible D gene (6 bases). CDR1 is SGHAT, CDR2 FQNNGV, per germline. V was clipped by 5 bases and J by 0 bases, with 14 bases between them. The CDR3 covers 16 residues. The CDR3 DNA follows: TGTGCCAGCAGCACCGGGACTTTACTAGCCAAAAACATTCAGTACTTC. It translates to CASSTGTLLAKNIQYF. The variable domain in full, with the rest retrieved from reference TRBV11-2 and TRBJ2-4, is EAGVAQSPRYKIIEKRQSVAFWCNPISGHATLYWYQQILGQGPKLLIQFQNNGVVDDSQLPKDRFSAERLKGVDSTLKIQPAKLEDSAVYLCASSTGTLLAKNIQYFGAGTRLSVL.

V usage is TRBV6-1 and J usage is TRBJ1-5; a weak D match, TRBD1 (6 bases). From germline, CDR1 is MNHNS and CDR2 SASEGT. V lost 5 bases, J lost 3 bases, and 17 bases lay in between. The CDR3 sequence is 16 residues long. The CDR3 loop reads CASSHPPQGPNQPQHF. The CDR3 nucleotides are TGTGCCAGCAGTCACCCCCCCCAGGGGCCCAATCAGCCCCAGCATTTT.

Many counts were recorded for this clonotype. The chain is built from TRBV28 and TRBJ2-5, with 9 bases identical to TRBD1. The CDR3 is 15 amino acids. V gave up 5 bases and J gave up 4 bases; unmatched junction bases: 8. In germline, CDR1 is MDHEN, CDR2 SYDVKM. CDR3 amino acids: CASSPGTGSGETQYF. The DNA of the CDR3 is TGTGCCAGCAGTCCAGGGACAGGGTCCGGAGAGACCCAGTACTTC.

This clonotype was counted at least ten times. The V gene is TRBV5-1, the J gene TRBJ2-3; TRBD1 matches 10 bases. Germline V gene data show CDR1 as SGHRS and CDR2 as YFSETQ. The J segment lost 6 bases and the V segment lost 4 bases, leaving 8 bases of the junction unmatched. CDR3 size: 15 residues. The CDR3 loop reads CASSPGTGVGDTQYF. CDR3 coding DNA: TGCGCCAGCAGCCCCGGGACAGGGGTAGGGGATACGCAGTATTTT.

The V gene is TRBV27, the J gene TRBJ1-2; no clear D. Trimming took off 5 bases at V and 4 bases at J, with 17 bases between the two ends. The V gene's germline CDR1 is MNHEY and CDR2 SMNVEV (reference sequence). The CDR3 runs to 15 residues. In nucleotides, the CDR3 is TGTGCCAGCAGTACCACCCTGACGGGGATCTATGGCTACACCTTC. As protein: CASSTTLTGIYGYTF.

This clonotype was picked up a small number of times. V is TRBV20-1 and J is TRBJ2-1; TRBD2 matches at 10 bases. Germline V gene data show CDR1 as DFQATT and CDR2 as SNEGSKA (reference sequence). The CDR3 runs 15 residues. V lost 6 bases and J lost 12; bases outside the gene matches: 17. CDR3: CSADMTSGRLGGQFF. The DNA for the CDR3 is TGCAGTGCCGACATGACTAGCGGGCGTTTAGGGGGGCAGTTCTTC.

In its sample, this clonotype was seen a few times. This chain connects TRBV29-1 to TRBJ2-2; D assignment may be TRBD1 or TRBD2 (6 bases each). This CDR3 spans 14 amino acids. V lost 5 bases and J lost 4, with 14 bases in between. Germline loops: CDR1 SQVTM, CDR2 ANQGSEA. CDR3 in amino acids: CSVQRGAFTGELFF. In DNA form, the CDR3 reads TGCAGCGTTCAAAGGGGGGCTTTCACCGGGGAGCTGTTTTTT.

This clonotype was detected many times. The rearrangement uses TRBV12-3 or TRBV12-4 and TRBJ2-3; 8 nucleotides match TRBD2. V trimming: 5 bases; J trimming: 8 bases; junction bases outside the gene matches: 9. The CDR3 consists of 14 residues. CDR3 coding DNA: TGTGCCAGCAGTCCCGGGACTAGGGCAAGTACGCAGTATTTT. It is translated as CASSPGTRASTQYF.

This clonotype was found many times. The genes are TRBV20-1 and TRBJ1-5; TRBD1 matches 11 bases. Germline V gives CDR1 DFQATT, CDR2 SNEGSKA (reference sequence). Unmatched junction bases numbered 7, after V lost 1 base and J lost 2 bases. The CDR3 sequence is 17 residues long. CDR3 sequence (DNA): TGCAGTGCTAGAGGGACAGGGGGCTTTGAGGGCAATCAGCCCCAGCATTTT. Its translation is CSARGTGGFEGNQPQHF.

This clonotype was observed at least ten times. The chain links TRBV15 to TRBJ2-7; D possibly corresponds to TRBD1 (5 bases). CDR1 is LNHNV, CDR2 YYDKDF, per germline (reference sequence). Trimming left V 1 base short and J 0 bases short, with 13 bases between. This CDR3 has 16 amino acids. CDR3: CATSRVAGPLSYEQYF. CDR3 DNA: TGTGCCACCAGCAGAGTGGCAGGGCCGCTCTCCTACGAGCAGTACTTC.

This rearrangement joins TRBV12-3 or TRBV12-4 to TRBJ2-1, with 9 bases that match TRBD2. V lost 5 bases, J lost 6 bases, and 8 bases stayed unmatched. The CDR3 totals 15 residues. Here the CDR3 reads CASSAGTSRCNEQFF. The CDR3 DNA reads as TGTGCCAGCAGTGCCGGGACTAGCCGATGCAATGAGCAGTTCTTC.

This clonotype was detected ten times or more. The chain has TRBV27 and TRBJ2-5, with D possibly matching TRBD2 (5 bases). Germline V CDR1 and CDR2: MNHEY, SMNVEV (reference sequence). V dropped 6 bases and J dropped 2 bases, with 10 bases sitting between them. This CDR3 contains 13 residues. CDR3 nucleotides: TGTGCCAGCAGCCGACTACCGCAAGAGACCCAGTACTTC. Translating it yields CASSRLPQETQYF.

This clonotype has more than one count but fewer than ten. The V call is TRBV6-1, the J call TRBJ1-1; D possibly corresponds to TRBD1 (6 bases). V was clipped by 10 bases and J by 1 base, with 16 bases between them. Germline loops: CDR1 MNHNS, CDR2 SASEGT. The CDR3 extends over 14 amino acids. Here the CDR3 reads CAITGQLANTEAFF. The CDR3 coding sequence is TGTGCCATCACCGGACAGCTAGCGAACACTGAAGCTTTCTTT.

The chain employs TRBV20-1 and TRBJ2-4; 11 bases map to TRBD2. Per the germline V gene, CDR1 is DFQATT and CDR2 is SNEGSKA (reference sequence). The CDR3 runs to 16 residues. V was clipped by 5 bases and J by 8 bases; unmatched bases: 14. The CDR3 DNA reads TGCAGTGCTCCCTCGGGTTTAGCGGGAGGGCGTTACATTCAGTACTTC. It codes for CSAPSGLAGGRYIQYF.

The gene calls are TRBV6-5 and TRBJ2-2; D unresolved. This CDR3 spans 14 amino acids. Germline CDR1 MNHEY, CDR2 SVGAGI. V was cut by 0 bases and J by 6 bases, with 8 bases left in between. The CDR3 region is CASSYSLGPGELFF. The CDR3 nucleotides read TGTGCCAGCAGTTACTCGCTAGGGCCCGGGGAGCTGTTTTTT.

The V gene is TRBV12-3 or TRBV12-4, the J gene TRBJ1-6; D is possibly TRBD1 (6 bases). This CDR3 has 15 amino acids. Trimming removed 5 bases at V and 4 bases at J, with 12 bases between. CDR3 bases: TGTGCCAGCAGTCTGCAGACAGGTTATAATTCACCCCTCCACTTT. It is translated as CASSLQTGYNSPLHF.

This clonotype was seen many times. The chain recombines TRBV20-1 with TRBJ2-2; D remains ambiguous. From germline, CDR1 is DFQATT and CDR2 SNEGSKA (reference sequence). This CDR3 region has 13 residues. With 1 base removed from V and 8 bases from J, the gap between germline ends came to 11 bases. This CDR3 reads CSARVPTRGELFF. DNA for the CDR3: TGCAGTGCTAGAGTCCCGACTCGGGGGGAGCTGTTTTTT.